One and the same sample provided the 8 T cell receptor beta chains below, sequenced in a study of T-cell memory formation after mild COVID-19. Each CDR3 protein gets one entry after TCRdb re-called the 5' RACE reads with MiXCR. The table records 300,000 to 350,000 distinct CDR3 sequences, approximately 19% of them present only once. Sequencing used PBMCs or a T cell subset sorted from them (not recorded which). Receptors originate from a man between 18 and 29 years old who had mild COVID-19 (a few samples of this study predate the infection). Cell type and time point are not known.

V usage is TRBV7-2 and J usage is TRBJ2-1; 9 bases line up with TRBD2. The CDR3 consists of 16 residues. Germline lookup yields CDR1 SGHTA and CDR2 FQGNSA. The V gene end was trimmed by 1 base and the J gene end by 9 bases; junction bases not matched to a gene: 10. The CDR3 DNA reads TGTGCCAGCAGCTTAGTTGGCGGGGGGGCCGGTGGTGAGCAGTTCTTC. Residues: CASSLVGGGAGGEQFF.

The J gene is TRBJ2-7, the V gene TRBV12-3 or TRBV12-4; D ambiguous. This CDR3 comprises 12 residues. Trimming stripped 8 bases from V and 2 bases from J, with 10 bases between. Here the CDR3 reads CASARSPYEQYF. CDR3 nucleotide sequence: TGTGCCAGCGCACGATCTCCCTACGAGCAGTACTTC.

In its sample, this clonotype was seen a few times. The chain links TRBV4-1 to TRBJ1-6; D is unclear. This CDR3 spans 14 amino acids. Germline assignment: CDR1 MGHRA and CDR2 YSYEKL. V was clipped by 4 bases and J by 8 bases, with 12 bases between them. The CDR3 DNA is TGCGCCAGCAGCCCAAGATCAGTGGATTCACCCCTCCACTTT. It specifies CASSPRSVDSPLHF.

J is TRBJ1-1 and V is TRBV11-1; 8 bases line up with TRBD1. Germline lookup yields CDR1 SGHAT and CDR2 FQDESV (reference sequence). The CDR3 is 13 residues long. V dropped 5 bases and J dropped 3; count of bases not matched to a gene: 2. CDR3 sequence (DNA): TGTGCCAGCAGCACGGACAGGGACACTGAAGCTTTCTTT. Translated: CASSTDRDTEAFF.

This clonotype was detected many times. The chain has TRBV11-2 and TRBJ2-7; a weak D match, TRBD1 (5 bases). CDR3 size: 12 residues. The V end was cut by 4 bases, the J end by 4 bases, with 8 bases between. CDR1 and CDR2 (germline): SGHAT, FQNNGV. This CDR3 reads CASSSRVYEQYF. CDR3 in DNA: TGTGCCAGCAGCTCCAGGGTTTACGAGCAGTACTTC.

This clonotype has just a few counts. The rearrangement joins TRBV20-1 to TRBJ2-7, with D hard to call. This CDR3 spans 12 amino acids. The germline gives CDR1 DFQATT, CDR2 SNEGSKA (reference sequence). V lost 6 bases and J lost 4, with 13 bases in between. CDR3 bases: TGCAGTGCCTGTGACTTGGAATACGAGCAGTACGTC. It is translated as CSACDLEYEQYV.

This rearrangement joins TRBV5-1 to TRBJ1-1; D is perhaps TRBD1 (6 bases). The CDR3 runs 14 residues. V was shortened by 2 bases and J by 4 bases, with 12 bases between the two germline ends. CDR1 and CDR2 from the germline V gene are SGHRS and YFSETQ. CDR3: CASSFGGDGTEAFF. The CDR3 DNA is TGCGCCAGCAGCTTCGGGGGCGATGGCACTGAAGCTTTCTTT.

The chain is built from TRBV23-1 and TRBJ2-1, with D perhaps given as TRBD1 or TRBD2 (5 bases each). TRBV23-1 belongs to the ORF category, with a function that is uncertain. The CDR3 spans 17 residues. V dropped 6 bases and J dropped 5 bases, with 23 bases sitting between them. The DNA for the CDR3 is TGCGCCAGCAGCGGCCCTCCGAGGGGAAGAATCGACAATGAGCAGTTCTTC. Protein sequence: CASSGPPRGRIDNEQFF.